The rows below give T cell receptor beta chains drawn from one sample of a study of blood T cell repertoires in COVID-19. The table came from immunoSEQ multiplex PCR; TCRdb's copy has only in-frame clones and leaves some out. The sample lists 150,000 to 200,000 clones; around 85% were seen once. Sequenced: peripheral blood. The receptors come from a man aged 50-60 years with active or convalescent COVID-19. CDR3s include the opening cysteine and the closing phenylalanine or tryptophan. The order of the fields is clone size, J gene, V gene, CDR3 protein. Size tells how often a clone was seen (once, few, many) or the class of an expanded clone, and some rows leave it out.

clone_size: .
j_call: TRBJ2-7
v_call: TRBV7-9
cdr3_aa: CASSLAGLAGEEQYF

clone_size: .
j_call: TRBJ2-7
v_call: TRBV7-2
cdr3_aa: CASSYGQRYEQYF

clone_size: .
j_call: TRBJ2-3
v_call: TRBV6-5
cdr3_aa: CASKTGGFTDTQYF

clone_size: .
j_call: TRBJ1-1
v_call: TRBV9
cdr3_aa: CASSPYAGDRDTEAFF

clone_size: .
j_call: TRBJ2-2
v_call: TRBV5-6
cdr3_aa: CASSFALDTGELFF

clone_size: .
j_call: TRBJ1-2
v_call: TRBV4-1
cdr3_aa: CASSQDRVNYGYTF

clone_size: .
j_call: TRBJ1-2
v_call: TRBV25-1
cdr3_aa: CASSHGDGYTF

clone_size: .
j_call: TRBJ2-6
v_call: TRBV19
cdr3_aa: CASRDSARGSGANVLTF

clone_size: .
j_call: TRBJ1-5
v_call: TRBV25-1
cdr3_aa: CASRPQRVVNQPQHF

clone_size: .
j_call: TRBJ2-7
v_call: TRBV6-2/TRBV6-3
cdr3_aa: CASSYPPLSSYEQYF

clone_size: .
j_call: TRBJ2-7
v_call: TRBV27
cdr3_aa: CASRRGLHYEQYF

clone_size: once
j_call: TRBJ2-7
v_call: TRBV28
cdr3_aa: CASSLPRLVEQYF

clone_size: .
j_call: TRBJ1-2
v_call: TRBV5-5
cdr3_aa: CASSLAQGANGYTF

clone_size: .
j_call: TRBJ2-1
v_call: TRBV5-1
cdr3_aa: CASSKTSGSSYNEQFF

clone_size: .
j_call: TRBJ2-5
v_call: TRBV29-1
cdr3_aa: CSISSRGSGLLETQYF

clone_size: .
j_call: TRBJ1-1
v_call: TRBV18
cdr3_aa: CASSRSQGAEAFF

clone_size: .
j_call: TRBJ2-7
v_call: TRBV29-1
cdr3_aa: CSVDSTGYEQYF

clone_size: .
j_call: TRBJ2-1
v_call: TRBV2
cdr3_aa: CASIIDRANEQFF

clone_size: once
j_call: TRBJ1-1
v_call: TRBV29-1
cdr3_aa: CSVGGLLNTEAFF

clone_size: .
j_call: TRBJ2-1
v_call: TRBV30
cdr3_aa: CAWTPGLAANNEQFF

clone_size: .
j_call: TRBJ1-2
v_call: TRBV6-5
cdr3_aa: CASSYSPGQGGYTF

clone_size: .
j_call: TRBJ2-5
v_call: TRBV7-2
cdr3_aa: CASSQLLAGKQETQYF

clone_size: .
j_call: TRBJ1-6
v_call: TRBV7-3
cdr3_aa: CASSLLGRKDSPLHF

clone_size: .
j_call: TRBJ1-3
v_call: TRBV3-1/TRBV3-2
cdr3_aa: CASSQDTTGGNTIYF

clone_size: .
j_call: TRBJ1-1
v_call: TRBV6-5
cdr3_aa: CASSYSGQGARTEAFF

clone_size: .
j_call: TRBJ1-1
v_call: TRBV11-2
cdr3_aa: CASSLGSNYDAFF

clone_size: .
j_call: TRBJ1-1
v_call: TRBV19
cdr3_aa: CASRTTGERGPEAFF

clone_size: .
j_call: TRBJ2-1
v_call: TRBV24-1
cdr3_aa: CATSDPAGGPKNEQFF

clone_size: .
j_call: TRBJ2-3
v_call: TRBV24-1
cdr3_aa: CATSDLYTGDKADTQYF

clone_size: .
j_call: TRBJ2-7
v_call: TRBV4-2
cdr3_aa: CASSAGGTILYEQYF

clone_size: .
j_call: TRBJ1-2
v_call: TRBV28
cdr3_aa: CASSLGAGGVNYGYTF

clone_size: .
j_call: TRBJ2-5
v_call: TRBV7-2
cdr3_aa: CASSNYGTLKETQYF

clone_size: .
j_call: TRBJ2-3
v_call: TRBV27
cdr3_aa: CASRSGRFVDTQYF

clone_size: once
j_call: TRBJ1-1
v_call: TRBV6-5
cdr3_aa: CASSYTGQGVTEAFF

clone_size: .
j_call: TRBJ2-2
v_call: TRBV11-3
cdr3_aa: CASSPPAGSGELFF

clone_size: .
j_call: TRBJ2-3
v_call: TRBV7-9
cdr3_aa: CASSYGRGGPDTQYF